These T cell receptor beta chains were read from a single sample in a study of blood T cell repertoires in COVID-19. Repertoires were generated with immunoSEQ multiplex PCR, while TCRdb's copy carries only in-frame clones and drops some. This table has 250,000 or so clones, 86% appearing once. The sequenced material came from peripheral blood. These TCRs come from a woman aged 25 to 39 with active or convalescent COVID-19. Each CDR3 is given with its conserved first and last residue. Each record gives: D gene, V gene, J gene, CDR3 protein. The D gene is left open where the match is weak.

d_gene: -
v_gene: TRBV18
j_gene: TRBJ1-6
CDR3aa: CASSNDRTYNSPLHF

d_gene: TRBD1
v_gene: TRBV2
j_gene: TRBJ1-2
CDR3aa: CASRGDSLDYGYTF

d_gene: TRBD1
v_gene: TRBV5-1
j_gene: TRBJ2-1
CDR3aa: CASSLGQGGFDEQFF

d_gene: TRBD1
v_gene: TRBV7-2
j_gene: TRBJ1-6
CDR3aa: CASSLGPGGLNSPLHF

d_gene: TRBD1
v_gene: TRBV11-3
j_gene: TRBJ2-1
CDR3aa: CASSPPGTAYNEQFF

d_gene: -
v_gene: TRBV15
j_gene: TRBJ1-5
CDR3aa: CATSSTRGVGPQHF

d_gene: -
v_gene: TRBV5-6
j_gene: TRBJ2-1
CDR3aa: CASSRVNEQFF

d_gene: -
v_gene: TRBV7-8
j_gene: TRBJ2-5
CDR3aa: CASSSPGGVEQETQYF

d_gene: TRBD1
v_gene: TRBV5-4
j_gene: TRBJ1-6
CDR3aa: CASSSEGTGGINSPLHF

d_gene: -
v_gene: TRBV11-2
j_gene: TRBJ2-3
CDR3aa: CASSLVSAAGSTDTQYF

d_gene: -
v_gene: TRBV14
j_gene: TRBJ2-7
CDR3aa: CASSPKGHTYEQYF

d_gene: -
v_gene: TRBV3-1/TRBV3-2
j_gene: TRBJ1-6
CDR3aa: CASSQGRGGNSPLHF

d_gene: -
v_gene: TRBV6-2/TRBV6-3
j_gene: TRBJ2-5
CDR3aa: CASSYPPSGKTKETQYF

d_gene: -
v_gene: TRBV19
j_gene: TRBJ2-5
CDR3aa: CASSIVATHQETQYF

d_gene: -
v_gene: TRBV7-2
j_gene: TRBJ2-2
CDR3aa: CASSLDPGGAGELFF

d_gene: TRBD2
v_gene: TRBV11-3
j_gene: TRBJ2-7
CDR3aa: CASSLENSGVPYEQYF

d_gene: -
v_gene: TRBV6-6
j_gene: TRBJ1-2
CDR3aa: CASTLGGYGYTF

d_gene: TRBD1
v_gene: TRBV18
j_gene: TRBJ2-3
CDR3aa: CASSIRDREDTQYF

d_gene: -
v_gene: TRBV3-1/TRBV3-2
j_gene: TRBJ1-5
CDR3aa: CASSPTHNLGGDQPQHF

d_gene: -
v_gene: TRBV10-3
j_gene: TRBJ2-1
CDR3aa: CAISEPGIGANEQFF

d_gene: -
v_gene: TRBV5-4
j_gene: TRBJ2-1
CDR3aa: CASSPGLTAYNEQFF

d_gene: TRBD1
v_gene: TRBV2
j_gene: TRBJ2-7
CDR3aa: CASSEGYRTGYYEQYF

d_gene: -
v_gene: TRBV7-3
j_gene: TRBJ2-2
CDR3aa: CASSPGAGELFF

d_gene: -
v_gene: TRBV21-1
j_gene: TRBJ2-3
CDR3aa: CASTPGQGFSTDTQYF

d_gene: -
v_gene: TRBV7-9
j_gene: TRBJ1-2
CDR3aa: CASSLVVAADYGYTF

d_gene: TRBD1
v_gene: TRBV28
j_gene: TRBJ1-2
CDR3aa: CASSLFAGGHGYTF

d_gene: -
v_gene: TRBV18
j_gene: TRBJ1-4
CDR3aa: CASSRGRATEKLFF

d_gene: -
v_gene: TRBV7-7
j_gene: TRBJ2-2
CDR3aa: CASSLTPLRSLVNTGELFF

d_gene: -
v_gene: TRBV7-9
j_gene: TRBJ2-7
CDR3aa: CASSLGGPYEQYF

d_gene: TRBD1
v_gene: TRBV6-6
j_gene: TRBJ2-2
CDR3aa: CASRPQTGFTGELFF

d_gene: TRBD1
v_gene: TRBV27
j_gene: TRBJ2-5
CDR3aa: CASSTQGAGETQYF

d_gene: -
v_gene: TRBV19
j_gene: TRBJ2-7
CDR3aa: CASSSTASSYEQYF

d_gene: TRBD2
v_gene: TRBV7-2
j_gene: TRBJ2-5
CDR3aa: CASSLLAGGQETQYF

d_gene: TRBD1
v_gene: TRBV10-3
j_gene: TRBJ2-3
CDR3aa: CATTGATDTQYF

d_gene: TRBD1
v_gene: TRBV4-1
j_gene: TRBJ1-4
CDR3aa: CASSQETVGTGRYEKLFF

d_gene: TRBD2
v_gene: TRBV2
j_gene: TRBJ2-7
CDR3aa: CASSSPEAGVPLYEQYF

d_gene: TRBD1
v_gene: TRBV4-3
j_gene: TRBJ2-7
CDR3aa: CASSPRTGYEQYF

d_gene: -
v_gene: TRBV6-5
j_gene: TRBJ1-4
CDR3aa: CASRRTATNEKLFF

d_gene: -
v_gene: TRBV5-1
j_gene: TRBJ2-2
CDR3aa: CASSLGPGTGELFF

d_gene: -
v_gene: TRBV5-4
j_gene: TRBJ2-5
CDR3aa: CASSPDPGGTQYF

d_gene: TRBD1
v_gene: TRBV6-4
j_gene: TRBJ1-1
CDR3aa: CASSDVTQGAHGEAFF

d_gene: TRBD2
v_gene: TRBV30
j_gene: TRBJ2-5
CDR3aa: CASIGTIQETQYF

d_gene: TRBD2
v_gene: TRBV7-9
j_gene: TRBJ2-1
CDR3aa: CASSLGLAGDNEQFF

d_gene: -
v_gene: TRBV6-5
j_gene: TRBJ2-3
CDR3aa: CASSFNGGQDTQYF

d_gene: -
v_gene: TRBV6-5
j_gene: TRBJ2-3
CDR3aa: CASRLKGDTDTQYF

d_gene: -
v_gene: TRBV29-1
j_gene: TRBJ1-2
CDR3aa: CSVEEGLIGSYGYTF

d_gene: TRBD1
v_gene: TRBV7-2
j_gene: TRBJ2-2
CDR3aa: CASSLRQGGTGELFF

d_gene: -
v_gene: TRBV4-1
j_gene: TRBJ2-1
CDR3aa: CASSQDSGANEQFF

d_gene: TRBD2
v_gene: TRBV5-1
j_gene: TRBJ2-1
CDR3aa: CASREGVRTSGVSEQFF

d_gene: TRBD1
v_gene: TRBV6-5
j_gene: TRBJ1-1
CDR3aa: CASRLNRGWTEAFF

d_gene: TRBD2
v_gene: TRBV7-2
j_gene: TRBJ2-5
CDR3aa: CASSLGGGQETQYF

d_gene: TRBD2
v_gene: TRBV5-1
j_gene: TRBJ2-3
CDR3aa: CASSLLLAGTDTQYF

d_gene: TRBD1
v_gene: TRBV19
j_gene: TRBJ1-2
CDR3aa: CASSIVGQGARYGYTF

d_gene: TRBD2
v_gene: TRBV5-1
j_gene: TRBJ2-5
CDR3aa: CASSPDTSGGQETQYF

d_gene: TRBD1
v_gene: TRBV9
j_gene: TRBJ2-6
CDR3aa: CASSGDRGAGANVLTF

d_gene: TRBD1
v_gene: TRBV28
j_gene: TRBJ1-5
CDR3aa: CASSSTGVEGQPQHF

d_gene: -
v_gene: TRBV7-2
j_gene: TRBJ2-3
CDR3aa: CASSLRGFDTQYF

d_gene: -
v_gene: TRBV5-8
j_gene: TRBJ2-7
CDR3aa: CASSLLGPVVGEQYF